Following are 20 T cell receptor beta chains from one sample sequenced in a study of T cells in Graves' hyperthyroidism and ophthalmopathy (dated by TCRdb to between 2017 and 2020). The library was obtained by multiplex PCR. This sample was sequenced with an Illumina HiSeq 2000. The TCR beta CDR3 regions were amplified from the RNA transcripts. A first-round RT-PCR of the TCR CDR3 used the HTBI primer set with the Qiagen OneStep RT-PCR kit. TCRdb cleaned the public reads at Q25 with fastp, built clones with MiXCR and kept in-frame beta chains. Each CDR3 protein gets just one entry, which takes the most common genes and DNA from the rows behind it. The sample profile shows about 420,000 distinct CDR3 sequences; approximately 14% of them were found once. The top ten hold over 7.5% of the sample. Sequencing input: blood. These receptors were collected from a woman younger than 30 with Graves' hyperthyroidism.

There are many counts of this clonotype. The J gene is TRBJ1-2, the V gene TRBV7-8; the D is unclear. CDR3 length equals 13 residues. Germline V gives CDR1 SGHVS, CDR2 FQNEAQ. Between the trimmed V and J ends, which lost 5 bases and 10 bases, there was a span of 17 bases. The CDR3 loop is CASSKAGDVSYTF. The CDR3 nucleotides are TGTGCCAGCAGCAAGGCAGGAGACGTATCCTACACCTTC.

This clonotype was seen at least ten times. The V gene is TRBV20-1, the J gene TRBJ2-1; D gene ambiguous. Looked up from germline, CDR1 is DFQATT and CDR2 is SNEGSKA (reference sequence). CDR3 size: 13 residues. With 0 bases removed from V and 8 bases from J, the gap between germline ends came to 11 bases. CDR3 loop: CSARDQRADEQFF. The CDR3 nucleotides read TGCAGTGCTAGAGATCAACGGGCAGATGAGCAGTTCTTC.

There are many counts of this clonotype. The rearrangement joins TRBV20-1 to TRBJ2-1; D gene ambiguous. The CDR3 runs 15 residues. Germline V gene data show CDR1 as DFQATT and CDR2 as SNEGSKA (reference sequence). Trimming took off 1 base at V and 0 bases at J, with 10 bases between the two ends. The CDR3 nucleotides read TGCAGTGCTAGAGGGTGGGCTTACTCCTACAATGAGCAGTTCTTC. This translates into CSARGWAYSYNEQFF.

This clonotype was recorded at least ten times. This chain joins TRBV6-4 and TRBJ2-3; maybe TRBD2 (6 bases). From germline, CDR1 is MRHNA and CDR2 SNTAGT. This CDR3 is built from 13 residues. V shed 3 bases and J shed 7 bases, with 11 bases lying between them. DNA for the CDR3: TGTGCCAGCAGTGAGACTAGGGGCTATACGCAGTATTTT. It specifies CASSETRGYTQYF.

This clonotype has ten or more counts. The chain recombines TRBV2 with TRBJ1-5; D is undetermined. Trimming removed 3 bases from V and 3 bases from J, with 9 bases in between. This CDR3 is built from 14 residues. Germline CDR1 and CDR2: SNHLY and FYNNEI. In DNA, the CDR3 is TGTGCCAGCAGTGAGTTGGTCTTCAATCAGCCCCAGCATTTT. Its protein product is CASSELVFNQPQHF.

This clonotype was observed many times. The rearrangement uses TRBV2 and TRBJ2-4, with TRBD2 matching 7 bases. Germline trimming cut 0 bases from V and 2 bases from J; bases unmatched to any gene: 4. The germline V gene encodes CDR1 SNHLY and CDR2 FYNNEI. This CDR3 region has 16 residues. CDR3 sequence: CASSEAGRVTKNIQYF. The CDR3 coding sequence is TGTGCCAGCAGTGAAGCGGGGAGGGTGACCAAAAACATTCAGTACTTC.

This clonotype occurred many times. The chain links TRBV3-1 to TRBJ2-2; D may be TRBD1 (5 bases). V lost 4 bases and J lost 4, with 13 bases in between. The CDR3 is made up of 15 amino acids. Germline CDR1 LGHDT, CDR2 YNNKEL (reference sequence). This chain's CDR3 is CASSLIAGSTGELFF. CDR3 DNA: TGTGCCAGCAGCCTTATAGCAGGGTCCACCGGGGAGCTGTTTTTT.

CDR3 DNA sequence: TGCAGTGCTAGGTACGGGAGAAAAGAAAATACGCAGTATTTT. Translated: CSARYGRKENTQYF. This chain uses TRBV20-1 with TRBJ2-3; tentatively, D is TRBD2 (6 bases). With 3 bases removed from V and 7 bases from J, the gap between germline ends came to 17 bases. In germline, CDR1 is DFQATT, CDR2 SNEGSKA (reference sequence). CDR3 size: 14 residues.

Details on this clonotype: A much larger clone sits a single nucleotide away, making a read error possible. J is TRBJ2-7 and V is TRBV3-1; D unclear. V was pared by 0 bases and J by 6 bases, with 12 bases between. The CDR3 runs to 14 residues. The germline V gene has CDR1 LGHDT and CDR2 YNNKEL (reference sequence). In nucleotides, the CDR3 is TGTGCCAGCAGCCAAGAGGCTGGCGGTCGCGAGCAGTACTTC. As protein: CASSQEAGGREQYF.

For this clonotype: One end of the junction does not line up with germline, which may come from a read error. The gene calls are TRBV19 and TRBJ2-1; tentative D call: TRBD2 (6 bases). CDR1 is LNHDA, CDR2 SQIVND, per germline (reference sequence). The CDR3 has 13 amino acids. For the CDR3, the DNA is TGTGCCAGCAGTATAAGGGAGGTGGGGGAGCAGTTCTTC. Amino acids: CASSIREVGEQFF.

This clonotype was detected many times. The V gene is TRBV12-3 or TRBV12-4, the J gene TRBJ2-3; 11 bases map to TRBD2. V was clipped by 6 bases and J by 0 bases; unmatched bases: 8. The CDR3 totals 17 residues. CDR3 amino acids: CASRPGLAGRSTDTQYF. CDR3 sequence (DNA): TGTGCCAGCAGACCTGGACTAGCGGGTCGCAGCACAGATACGCAGTATTTT.

This clonotype was recorded at least ten times. J is TRBJ2-7 and V is TRBV7-8, with TRBD2 matching over 10 bases. There are 16 residues in the CDR3. The V segment lost 5 bases and the J segment 0 bases; nucleotides outside the gene matches: 7. Germline lookup yields CDR1 SGHVS and CDR2 FQNEAQ. The CDR3 here is CASSPSGGAGSYEQYF. CDR3 bases: TGTGCCAGCAGCCCGAGCGGGGGGGCTGGCTCCTACGAGCAGTACTTC.

This clonotype was seen ten or more times. The chain combines TRBV28 with TRBJ2-1, with 11 bases aligning to TRBD1. The V and J ends lost 6 bases and 7 bases, in that order; junction bases with no gene match: 8. Germline V lookup: CDR1 MDHEN, CDR2 SYDVKM. This CDR3 is built from 15 residues. As DNA, the CDR3 is TGTGCCAGCAGACACGGACAGGGGGCGAGGAATGAGCAGTTCTTC. Translated: CASRHGQGARNEQFF.

At least ten counts were recorded for this clonotype. One junction end does not reproduce the germline sequence, and a read error may be involved. The chain joins TRBV19 to TRBJ2-1; 8 bases are shared with TRBD2. This CDR3 spans 14 amino acids. CDR1 LNHDA and CDR2 SQIVND come from the germline V gene (reference sequence). CDR3 sequence: CASKREPSNNEQFF. CDR3 sequence (DNA): TGTGCCAGTAAGCGGGAGCCCTCCAACAATGAGCAGTTCTTC.

This clonotype was seen ten or more times. The chain employs TRBV6-2 or TRBV6-3 and TRBJ2-5; D gene unclear. The CDR3 extends over 15 amino acids. V was cut by 4 bases and J by 5 bases, with 17 bases left in between. CDR1 is MNHEY and CDR2 is SVGEGT in the germline V gene. The CDR3: CASSFDFPIRETQYF. In DNA form, the CDR3 reads TGTGCCAGCAGTTTCGACTTCCCGATACGCGAGACCCAGTACTTC.

In its sample, this clonotype was seen a few times. This rearrangement joins TRBV19 to TRBJ1-5; TRBD1 matches 8 bases. The ends lost 6 bases at V and 5 bases at J; junction bases unmatched: 9. This CDR3 is 15 amino acids long. Germline-derived CDR1 and CDR2 are LNHDA and SQIVND (reference sequence). The CDR3 region is CASRKRDRSHQPQHF. The CDR3 DNA reads TGTGCCAGTAGAAAGAGGGACAGGTCACATCAGCCCCAGCATTTT.

The chain employs TRBV30 and TRBJ2-7; 8 nucleotides agree with TRBD2. The V gene's germline CDR1 is GTSNPN and CDR2 SVGIG (reference sequence). With 3 bases clipped from V and 7 bases from J, the junction kept 5 bases outside the gene matches. The CDR3 is 12 amino acids. CDR3 DNA: TGTGCCTGGAGCCCCGGGGGGGTGGAGCAGTACTTC. This encodes CAWSPGGVEQYF.

The table lists this clonotype with many counts. The chain couples TRBV5-1 to TRBJ2-1; D might be TRBD1 (5 bases). Germline CDR1 and CDR2: SGHRS and YFSETQ. The CDR3 runs 14 residues. Trimming removed 4 bases at V and 10 bases at J, with 18 bases between. The CDR3 protein is CASSPPPQGREQFF. In DNA, the CDR3 is TGCGCCAGCAGCCCCCCGCCGCAGGGTAGAGAGCAGTTCTTC.

This clonotype was seen ten or more times. V usage is TRBV20-1 and J usage is TRBJ2-7, with 11 bases aligning to TRBD2. Germline CDR1 DFQATT, CDR2 SNEGSKA (reference sequence). J lost 5 bases, V lost 2 bases, and 11 bases had no gene match. This CDR3 comprises 16 residues. The CDR3 DNA reads as TGCAGTGCTAGATCCGGGAGTAGCGGGAGGGCCGACGAGCAGTACTTC. Its protein is CSARSGSSGRADEQYF.

This clonotype was detected ten times or more. The V and J genes are TRBV20-1 and TRBJ1-1; D not resolved. Per germline, CDR1 DFQATT and CDR2 SNEGSKA (reference sequence). The CDR3 has 13 amino acids. Trimming took off 6 bases at V and 1 base at J, with 12 bases between the two ends. As DNA, the CDR3 is TGCAGTGCCCTCCGCGGCGGGAACACTGAAGCTTTCTTT. Protein: CSALRGGNTEAFF.